The following is a T cell receptor (beta chain) sequence with its context. Its antigen is unidentified. TCRdb called the RT-PCR reads again in MiXCR, with one record for every CDR3 protein. Among roughly 710,000 distinct CDR3 sequences, around 15% were seen once, and the ten largest hold 7.5% to 9%. The data derive from a study of response to subunit inactivated influenza vaccine. Study-wide results and caveats: Authors suggested each seasonal influenza vaccination recruits few new T cells.

The germline gives CDR1 MDHEN, CDR2 SYDVKM. There are 17 residues in the CDR3. V was clipped by 5 bases and J by 0 bases; unmatched bases: 9. The chain joins TRBV28 to TRBJ2-3; 9 nucleotides agree with TRBD2. The receptor was isolated from a man aged 45-65 years who received an inactivated influenza vaccine. The material was PBMCs from blood, obtained 14 days before vaccination. DNA for the CDR3: TGTGCCAGCAGTCCCCGGGTGGCGGGGGGGAGCACAGATACGCAGTATTTT. It yields the protein CASSPRVAGGSTDTQYF. Full variable domain (missing parts from reference TRBV28 and TRBJ2-3): DVKVTQSSRYLVKRTGEKVFLECVQDMDHENMFWYRQDPGLGLRLIYFSYDVKMKEKGDIPEGYSVSREKKERFSLILESASTNQTSMYLCASSPRVAGGSTDTQYFGPGTRLTVL.